This T cell receptor beta chain originates from a study of blood T cells in healthy people across ages. This clonotype has just a few counts. As yet, its antigen is unknown. The authors ran a second PCR of roughly 6 to 12 cycles using a sample-barcoded 5' primer and a J-beta primer mix. TCRdb recomputed calls from the 5' RACE reads with MiXCR, one row per CDR3 protein. Seen here are about 1.5 million distinct CDR3 sequences, approximately 43% observed once, and the top ten hold 4%. The CDR3 has 10 amino acids. Germline loops: CDR1 SEHNR, CDR2 FQNEAQ (reference sequence). The J segment lost 14 bases and the V segment lost 3 bases, leaving 2 bases of the junction unmatched. Study-wide results and caveats: CMV status of donors was not determined, possibly confounding expanded clonotype changes. Greater diversity and more naive CD4+ cells were seen in long-lived donors than in aged donors.

The sample consisted of blood. This receptor was obtained from a woman aged 18-29 years in good health. The rearrangement joins TRBV7-9 to TRBJ2-3; 7 bases are shared with TRBD1. The CDR3 sequence: CASSLGQSYF. DNA of the CDR3: TGTGCCAGCAGCTTGGGACAGTCGTATTTT.